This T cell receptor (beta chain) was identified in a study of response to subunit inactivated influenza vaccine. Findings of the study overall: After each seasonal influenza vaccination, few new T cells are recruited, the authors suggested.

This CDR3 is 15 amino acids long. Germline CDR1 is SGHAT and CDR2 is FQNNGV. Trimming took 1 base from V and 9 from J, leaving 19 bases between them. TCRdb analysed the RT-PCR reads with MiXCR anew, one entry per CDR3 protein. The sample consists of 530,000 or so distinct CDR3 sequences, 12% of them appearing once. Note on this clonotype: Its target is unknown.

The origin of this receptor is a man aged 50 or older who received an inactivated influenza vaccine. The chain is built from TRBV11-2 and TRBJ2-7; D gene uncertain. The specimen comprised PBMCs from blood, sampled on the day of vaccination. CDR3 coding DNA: TGTGCCAGCAGCTTAGCCCCGAATACCTACGATGTGCAGTACTTC. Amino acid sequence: CASSLAPNTYDVQYF. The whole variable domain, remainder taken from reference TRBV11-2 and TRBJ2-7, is EAGVAQSPRYKIIEKRQSVAFWCNPISGHATLYWYQQILGQGPKLLIQFQNNGVVDDSQLPKDRFSAERLKGVDSTLKIQPAKLEDSAVYLCASSLAPNTYDVQYFGPGTRLTVT.